This record looks at one TCR beta chain sequence and its context. Its antigen is still unknown. V was trimmed by 4 bases and J by 4 bases, leaving 21 bases between them. The CDR3 contains 17 residues. Germline loops: CDR1 MGHRA, CDR2 YSYEKL. The data were taken from a study of shared clonotypes between healthy human individuals. Across the study: Aged between 18 and 49, the donors were a couple of women and a few men. Study-level points and caveats: Among non-shared clonotypes, generation probabilities were lower than among those shared by all four donors. Generally, naive subsets came out with larger estimated richness than memory subsets. A handful of donors showed sharing of about 4.7% of naive CD4 clonotypes.

The protocol was immunoSEQ multiplex PCR, while the TCRdb copy is restricted to in-frame clones and leaves out a portion. The sample gives over a million clones, 78% of which show up once; more than 0.45% is in the top ten. The sequence was collected from a man between 18 and 35 years old in good health. Some clones in this sample may be carry-over from other donors' samples. The chain has TRBV4-1 and TRBJ2-3, with D unresolved. Sequencing was performed on memory CD4+ T cells from PBMCs. Stated subset: CD45RA-negative fraction. DNA for the CDR3: TGCGCCAGCAGCCCTCTAAACCTCCTACCAGGCCCAGATACGCAGTATTTT. It codes for CASSPLNLLPGPDTQYF.